This T cell receptor beta chain is from a study of cytomegalovirus exposure and HLA in healthy donors. The study, taken as a whole, reports: Under in vitro conditions, a few CMV-associated chains were confirmed as specific for CMV antigens.

Turning to this clone: Its specificity is not known.

The PCR made use of 60 Vbeta and 13 Jbeta primers. Sequenced by immunoSEQ multiplex PCR; TCRdb stores in-frame clones only, minus some. Of about 110,000 clones in the sample, around 80% are singletons; the top ten hold 3.5% to 4%. The germline V and J ends were trimmed by 0 bases and 0 bases, with 7 bases remaining between them. The CDR3 extends over 15 amino acids. Per the germline V gene, CDR1 is SGDLS and CDR2 is YYNGEE. The chain is built from TRBV9 and TRBJ2-1; D is ambiguous. The sequenced material came from PBMCs. The TCR comes from a man aged 60-69 years in good health and CMV-seronegative. The CDR3 DNA reads TGTGCCAGCAGCGTAGGCTCGAGCTCCTACAATGAGCAGTTCTTC. It specifies CASSVGSSSYNEQFF.